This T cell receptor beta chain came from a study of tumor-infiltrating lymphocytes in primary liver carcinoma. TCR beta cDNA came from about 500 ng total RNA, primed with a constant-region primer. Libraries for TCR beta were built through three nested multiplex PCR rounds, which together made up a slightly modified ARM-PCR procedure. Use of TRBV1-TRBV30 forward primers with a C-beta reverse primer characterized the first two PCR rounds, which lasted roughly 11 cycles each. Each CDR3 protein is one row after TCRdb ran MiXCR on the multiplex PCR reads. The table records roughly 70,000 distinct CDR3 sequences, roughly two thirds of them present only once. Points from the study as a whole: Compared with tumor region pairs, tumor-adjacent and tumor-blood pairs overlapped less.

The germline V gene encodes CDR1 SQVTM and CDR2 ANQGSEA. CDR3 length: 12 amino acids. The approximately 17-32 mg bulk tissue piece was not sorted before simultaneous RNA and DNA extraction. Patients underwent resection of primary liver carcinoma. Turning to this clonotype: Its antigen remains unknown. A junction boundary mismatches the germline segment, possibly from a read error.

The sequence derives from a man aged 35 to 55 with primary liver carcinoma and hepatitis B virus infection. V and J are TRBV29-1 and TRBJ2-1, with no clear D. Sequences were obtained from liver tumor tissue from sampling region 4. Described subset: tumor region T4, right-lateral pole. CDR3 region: CNVGEVYNEQFF. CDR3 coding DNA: TGCAACGTTGGAGAGGTATACAATGAGCAGTTCTTC.